This is a list of T cell receptor beta chains from one sample in a study of lymphopenia after photon versus proton radiotherapy. Libraries were prepared by immunoSEQ multiplex PCR; TCRdb keeps only in-frame clonotypes and omits some of them. This sample has 30,000 to 40,000 clones; about 87% occur once, and the top ten carry more than 14%. Sequencing was performed on peripheral blood, taken from a patient treated with proton-based radiotherapy. These receptors were collected from a woman between 65 and 79 years old with pancreatic cancer. CDR3s include the opening cysteine and the closing phenylalanine or tryptophan. The D gene is left open where the match is weak. A clone size is listed for some rows: how often the clone was seen (once, few, many), or a class if it is expanded.

once,TRBV11-3,TRBD2,TRBJ2-7,TGTGCCAGCAGCTTAGCGGCTAGCGGGAGTATCTACGAGCAGTACTTC,CASSLAASGSIYEQYF
-,TRBV7-8,-,TRBJ1-2,TGTGCCAGCAGCTTAGAACAGGGTTACTATGGCTACACCTTC,CASSLEQGYYGYTF
-,TRBV6-1,-,TRBJ1-6,TGTGCCAGCAGTGCCAAGGGTCATGGTTCACCCCTCCACTTT,CASSAKGHGSPLHF
-,TRBV19,-,TRBJ1-5,TGTGCCAGTAAGGACCTGGGCGGGCGTTATAGCAATCAGCCCCAGCATTTT,CASKDLGGRYSNQPQHF
-,TRBV6-6,TRBD1,TRBJ1-1,TGTGCCAGCAGCACTACAGCGCAGGGGGTCGACACTGAAGCTTTCTTT,CASSTTAQGVDTEAFF
-,TRBV4-3,-,TRBJ2-7,TGCGCCAGCAGCCAAGAACGGGAGTTCGGCGAGCAGTACTTC,CASSQEREFGEQYF
-,TRBV5-1,-,TRBJ2-5,TGCGCCAGCAGCGGAAGACAGGTTAACCTTCAAGAGACCCAGTACTTC,CASSGRQVNLQETQYF
-,TRBV7-9,-,TRBJ1-2,TGTGCCAGCAGCTTAGCGATAGGAGGGCTCGGAGGGGGCTACACCTTC,CASSLAIGGLGGGYTF
-,TRBV5-1,-,TRBJ2-2,TGCGCCAGCAGCTTGGACCTGCTTGGACAGCCGACCGGGGAGCTGTTTTTT,CASSLDLLGQPTGELFF
-,TRBV19,TRBD1,TRBJ1-5,TGTGCCACCTCCCGGGACAGGGGCTTTCCGGGCAATCAGCCCCAGCATTTT,CATSRDRGFPGNQPQHF
-,TRBV6-5,-,TRBJ1-1,TGTGCCAGCAGTTACTCGGGAGTGGGAACTGAAGCTTTCTTT,CASSYSGVGTEAFF
-,TRBV4-1,TRBD2,TRBJ2-1,TGCGCCAGCAGGCTAGCGGGAGCGTACAATGAGCAGTTCTTC,CASRLAGAYNEQFF
-,TRBV2,-,TRBJ2-5,TGTGCCAGCATAGGGGTTCGCGAGACCCAGTACTTC,CASIGVRETQYF
-,TRBV9,-,TRBJ2-1,TGTGCCAGCAGGGAGGCCCCGGGGGCATGGGGTGATACTGGGCAGTTCTTC,CASREAPGAWGDTGQFF
few,TRBV4-2,-,TRBJ1-6,TGTGCCAGCGGATCAGGGGAGTCACCCCTCCACTTT,CASGSGESPLHF
-,TRBV5-1,-,TRBJ2-2,TGCGCCAGCAGCCCGCTGGGGAGGAACACCGGGGAGCTGTTTTTT,CASSPLGRNTGELFF
-,TRBV28,-,TRBJ2-3,TGTGCCAGCAGTTTCCGCCGATCACAAACAGATACGCAGTATTTT,CASSFRRSQTDTQYF
-,TRBV29-1,TRBD2,TRBJ2-1,TGCAGCGTTGGATCGGCGGGAGGCTCCTACAATGAGCAGTTCTTC,CSVGSAGGSYNEQFF
-,TRBV19,-,TRBJ2-7,TGTGCCAGTAGTATAGGGAGCGGCTCCAACTACGAGCAGTACTTC,CASSIGSGSNYEQYF
-,TRBV30,-,TRBJ2-2,TGTGCCTGGAGCAGGGCGGGGGCTAGGGCTACGAACACCGGGGAGCTGTTTTTT,CAWSRAGARATNTGELFF
once,TRBV6-5,TRBD1,TRBJ1-5,TGTGCCAGCACTGGGACAGTCAATCAGCCCCAGCATTTT,CASTGTVNQPQHF
-,TRBV21-1,-,TRBJ1-5,TGTGCCAGCAGCAAAGGTTGGACACTGAATCAGCCCCAGCATTTT,CASSKGWTLNQPQHF
-,TRBV7-3,-,TRBJ2-5,TGTGCCAGCAGCTTAAATTCGAACGTACAAGAGACCCAGTACTTC,CASSLNSNVQETQYF
-,TRBV7-6,-,TRBJ1-1,TGTGCCAGCAGCTTGGACCGGATCAACACTGAAGCTTTCTTT,CASSLDRINTEAFF
-,TRBV7-9,TRBD2,TRBJ2-1,TGTGCCAGCAGCTTAAACCTAGCGGGAGGTAGGGGGAATGAGCAGTTCTTC,CASSLNLAGGRGNEQFF
-,TRBV5-6,TRBD1,TRBJ1-2,TGTGCCAGCAGCTTGTCCGGGACAGCGATGTTCTATGGCTACACCTTC,CASSLSGTAMFYGYTF
few,TRBV14,-,TRBJ2-7,TGTGCCAGCAGTGGTTGGGATACACTCTCCTACGAGCAGTACTTC,CASSGWDTLSYEQYF
-,TRBV4-1,-,TRBJ2-7,TGCGCCAGCAGCCAGGAAACTAGGAGCTACGAGCAGTACTTC,CASSQETRSYEQYF
once,TRBV7-2,-,TRBJ1-4,TGTGCCAGCAGCCGGGGGGGATTCGAAAAACTGTTTTTT,CASSRGGFEKLFF
-,TRBV28,TRBD1,TRBJ1-2,TGTGCCAGCAGTTCGCCATCAGACAGGGTTGCTGGCTACACCTTC,CASSSPSDRVAGYTF
once,TRBV10-3,-,TRBJ2-3,TGTGCCATCAGTGGGCGGCCCGGGGAGGGACAGACCAAGGATACGCAGTATTTT,CAISGRPGEGQTKDTQYF
once,TRBV5-1,-,TRBJ2-3,TGCGCCAGCAGCTTACGGGAGACAGGGAGGGGAGATACGCAGTATTTT,CASSLRETGRGDTQYF
-,TRBV28,-,TRBJ2-1,TGTGCCAGCAGCAAACAGGGAATTCTCTACAATGAGCAGTTCTTC,CASSKQGILYNEQFF
medium-sized,TRBV6-6,-,TRBJ1-3,TGTGCCAGCAGCGAAGGCGGAAACACCATATATTTT,CASSEGGNTIYF
once,TRBV5-1,-,TRBJ1-1,TGCGCCAGCAGCTTGGTTGAGGGGATAGCTTTCTTT,CASSLVEGIAFF
-,TRBV2,TRBD1,TRBJ2-3,TGTGCCAGCAGGGGGACAGGGGAGGAGCAGTATTTT,CASRGTGEEQYF
-,TRBV6-6,-,TRBJ1-1,TGTGCCAGCAGTAGCAGGGGATTACCTGAAGCTTTCTTT,CASSSRGLPEAFF
-,TRBV11-2,-,TRBJ1-6,TGTGCCAGCAGCTTACGTTCCCAGCAAAATTCACCCCTCCACTTT,CASSLRSQQNSPLHF
-,TRBV30,TRBD1,TRBJ1-1,TGTGCCTGGAGTGTCCAGGGGGCTAACACTGAAGCTTTCTTT,CAWSVQGANTEAFF
-,TRBV14,TRBD1,TRBJ1-2,TGTGCCAGCAGCCCCTGGACAGGGACGGACTATGGCTACACCTTC,CASSPWTGTDYGYTF
medium-sized,TRBV4-3,-,TRBJ2-2,TGCGCCAGCAGCCAACAAGCGGGGCCAGAGGGGGGCGGGGAGCTGTTTTTT,CASSQQAGPEGGGELFF
-,TRBV19,TRBD1,TRBJ2-1,TGTGCCAGTAGTCCATTACCGGGACAGAACAATGAGCAGTTCTTC,CASSPLPGQNNEQFF
-,TRBV28,-,TRBJ2-7,TGTGCCAGCACCTTAACAGGGCAACCCTACGAGCAGTACTTC,CASTLTGQPYEQYF
-,TRBV7-2,TRBD2,TRBJ2-7,TGTGCCAGCAGCTTAGCTAGCGGGACCCACGAGCAGTACTTC,CASSLASGTHEQYF
-,TRBV19,-,TRBJ1-2,TGTGCCAGTAGTGGACAGTCCCCCTATGGCTACACCTTC,CASSGQSPYGYTF
once,TRBV4-3,-,TRBJ1-1,TGCGCCAGCAGCCAAGATGTAGTCAGGGTAAACACTGAAGCTTTCTTT,CASSQDVVRVNTEAFF
-,TRBV5-4,TRBD1,TRBJ2-7,TGTGCCAGCAGCTTGGGGGCGGGACAGGGGGTTTACGAGCAGTACTTC,CASSLGAGQGVYEQYF
-,TRBV6-4,-,TRBJ2-3,TGTGCCAGCAGTGACTCGAAATCGTTCCAGGACACAGATACGCAGTATTTT,CASSDSKSFQDTDTQYF
-,TRBV9,TRBD1,TRBJ2-7,TGTGCCAGCAGCGCCCGGGGACAGGGGCCCACCTACGAGCAGTACTTC,CASSARGQGPTYEQYF
-,TRBV11-3,TRBD1,TRBJ2-7,TGTGCCAGCAGCTCGACCACAGGGGACCCCTACGAGCAGTACTTC,CASSSTTGDPYEQYF
-,TRBV4-2,TRBD2,TRBJ2-5,TGTGCCAGCAGCCAAGTGTCGGGGGGGGAAGAGACCCAGTACTTC,CASSQVSGGEETQYF
-,TRBV6-5,-,TRBJ1-2,TGTGCCAGCAGCCCCACAGACACGAAGGGCTATGGCTACACCTTC,CASSPTDTKGYGYTF